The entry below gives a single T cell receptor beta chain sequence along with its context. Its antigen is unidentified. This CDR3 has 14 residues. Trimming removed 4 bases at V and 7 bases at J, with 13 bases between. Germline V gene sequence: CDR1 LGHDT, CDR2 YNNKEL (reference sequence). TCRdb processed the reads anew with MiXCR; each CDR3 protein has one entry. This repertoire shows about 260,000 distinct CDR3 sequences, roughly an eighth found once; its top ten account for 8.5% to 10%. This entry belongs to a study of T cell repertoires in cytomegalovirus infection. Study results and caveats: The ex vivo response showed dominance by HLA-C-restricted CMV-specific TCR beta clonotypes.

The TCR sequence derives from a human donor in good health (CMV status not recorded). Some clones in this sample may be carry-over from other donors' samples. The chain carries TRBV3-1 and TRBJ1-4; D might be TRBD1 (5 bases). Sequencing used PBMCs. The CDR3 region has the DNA TGTGCCAGCAGCCTTCAGGGCAAGAGTGAAAAACTGTTTTTT. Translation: CASSLQGKSEKLFF.